Listed below are T cell receptor beta chains from one sample, sequenced in a study of cytomegalovirus exposure and HLA in healthy donors. Here immunoSEQ multiplex PCR was the method, and the copy in TCRdb shows in-frame clones only, minus some. Here the sample spans tens of thousands of clones, more than 55% being singletons. The sequenced sample consisted of PBMCs. The receptors stem from a human donor in good health. Each CDR3 is given with its conserved first and last residue. Expanded clones get a size class; other rows say once, few or many, or leave the size out.

abundance: NA; j_gene: TRBJ1-1; v_gene: TRBV4-1; CDR3aa: CASSQDPGLQNTEAFF
abundance: few; j_gene: TRBJ1-1; v_gene: TRBV19; CDR3aa: CASSIDRYEAFF
abundance: NA; j_gene: TRBJ1-4; v_gene: TRBV6-5; CDR3aa: CASSPTGARSEKLFF
abundance: once; j_gene: TRBJ1-4; v_gene: TRBV5-5; CDR3aa: CASSWGGGPNEKLFF
abundance: few; j_gene: TRBJ2-1; v_gene: TRBV10-2; CDR3aa: CASKWDRSYNEQFF
abundance: once; j_gene: TRBJ2-5; v_gene: TRBV14; CDR3aa: CASSRQLQETQYF
abundance: few; j_gene: TRBJ1-5; v_gene: TRBV5-6; CDR3aa: CASRTDKGDGNSNQPQHF
abundance: NA; j_gene: TRBJ1-2; v_gene: TRBV15; CDR3aa: CATSVDSPYGYTF
abundance: NA; j_gene: TRBJ1-2; v_gene: TRBV18; CDR3aa: CASSPDRVYGYTF
abundance: NA; j_gene: TRBJ2-2; v_gene: TRBV5-1; CDR3aa: CASSLAGGESAGELFF
abundance: NA; j_gene: TRBJ2-1; v_gene: TRBV7-9; CDR3aa: CASSLFSGGTSYNEQFF
abundance: NA; j_gene: TRBJ1-2; v_gene: TRBV12-5; CDR3aa: CASGLGGTGDYGYTF
abundance: NA; j_gene: TRBJ2-7; v_gene: TRBV5-1; CDR3aa: CASSLPDRGYEQYF
abundance: NA; j_gene: TRBJ2-7; v_gene: TRBV7-2; CDR3aa: CASRGDTYEQYF
abundance: NA; j_gene: TRBJ1-2; v_gene: TRBV5-6; CDR3aa: CASSLGDRESGYTF
abundance: NA; j_gene: TRBJ2-1; v_gene: TRBV29-1; CDR3aa: CSVDTMAGINSEQFF
abundance: NA; j_gene: TRBJ1-6; v_gene: TRBV12-5; CDR3aa: CASGPGQGLRSPLHF
abundance: few; j_gene: TRBJ1-5; v_gene: TRBV19; CDR3aa: CASSSYTESQPQHF
abundance: NA; j_gene: TRBJ1-1; v_gene: TRBV11-2; CDR3aa: CASRHYNTEAFF
abundance: NA; j_gene: TRBJ1-2; v_gene: TRBV18; CDR3aa: CASSPDRGDGYTF
abundance: few; j_gene: TRBJ2-7; v_gene: TRBV2; CDR3aa: CASRAGTGTYEQYF
abundance: NA; j_gene: TRBJ2-1; v_gene: TRBV5-4; CDR3aa: CASRLAESYNEQFF
abundance: NA; j_gene: TRBJ2-1; v_gene: TRBV11-3; CDR3aa: CASSPSGDYNEQFF
abundance: NA; j_gene: TRBJ2-5; v_gene: TRBV7-3; CDR3aa: CASSFQMEETQYF
abundance: few; j_gene: TRBJ2-7; v_gene: TRBV27; CDR3aa: CASSSPPPGGHWFNEQYF
abundance: few; j_gene: TRBJ2-7; v_gene: TRBV7-2; CDR3aa: CASSLTGFYEQYF
abundance: NA; j_gene: TRBJ1-6; v_gene: TRBV9; CDR3aa: CASSALQVPNSPLHF
abundance: once; j_gene: TRBJ2-7; v_gene: TRBV9; CDR3aa: CASSVDGTDTYEQYF
abundance: NA; j_gene: TRBJ2-4; v_gene: TRBV11-1; CDR3aa: CASSLAGGRTNIQYF